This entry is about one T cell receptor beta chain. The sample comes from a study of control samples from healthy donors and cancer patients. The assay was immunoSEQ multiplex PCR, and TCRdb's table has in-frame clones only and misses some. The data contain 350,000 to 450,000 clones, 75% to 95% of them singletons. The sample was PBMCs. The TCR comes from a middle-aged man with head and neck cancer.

Here the CDR3 reads CASSSGTGDSPLHF. The DNA of the CDR3 is TGTGCCAGCAGCTCCGGGACAGGGGATTCACCCCTCCACTTT. V gene TRBV13 combines with J gene TRBJ1-6, with 10 bases fitting TRBD1. J was trimmed by 8 bases and V by 4 bases; bases with no gene match: 2. Germline CDR1 PRHDT, CDR2 FYEKMQ (reference sequence). The CDR3 extends over 14 amino acids.